The 19 T cell receptor beta chains below were found in one sample sequenced in a study of blood T cell repertoires in COVID-19. Only in-frame clones appear in the TCRdb table, and some are missing; sequencing was by immunoSEQ multiplex PCR. The sample holds 120,000 to 150,000 clones; roughly 84% are singletons and the top ten take almost 6%. The sequencing sample was made of PBMCs or T cells enriched from blood (not recorded which). These receptors came from a woman aged 45-59 years who had been exposed to COVID-19.

The chain links TRBV28 to TRBJ2-7; 10 bases align to TRBD2. Germline CDR1 is MDHEN and CDR2 is SYDVKM. The CDR3 runs 15 residues. V lost 5 bases, J lost 7 bases, and 11 bases stayed unmatched. CDR3: CASSLLAGALREQYF. The DNA of the CDR3 is TGTGCCAGCAGTCTTCTAGCGGGAGCCCTACGGGAGCAGTACTTC.

This chain uses TRBV6-2 or TRBV6-3 with TRBJ2-1; 7 bases are shared with TRBD2. The length of the CDR3 is 16 residues. The V gene end was trimmed by 6 bases and the J gene end by 5 bases; junction bases not matched to a gene: 13. Germline lookup yields CDR1 MNHEY and CDR2 SVGEGT. Here the CDR3 DNA reads TGTGCCAGCAGCCCGGGACTAATGCGGACTGACAATGAGCAGTTCTTC. This codes for CASSPGLMRTDNEQFF.

This CDR3 reads CASSPTGGQGQPQHF. CDR3 DNA sequence: TGTGCCAGCTCGCCTACAGGGGGACAAGGTCAGCCCCAGCATTTT. The V gene is TRBV6-6, the J gene TRBJ1-5, with 8 bases fitting TRBD1. The germline gives CDR1 MNHNY, CDR2 SVGAGI (reference sequence). The junction had 12 bases not matched to a gene; V was cut back by 8 bases and J by 6 bases. The CDR3 totals 15 residues.

This clone was recorded only once. CDR3 region: CASSSRATDTQYF. For the CDR3, the DNA is TGTGCCAGTAGTAGCAGGGCCACAGATACGCAGTATTTT. The chain links TRBV19 to TRBJ2-3, with a tentative D call TRBD1 (5 bases). Trimming stripped 4 bases from V and 2 bases from J, with 7 bases between. The CDR3 spans 13 residues. The germline CDR1 and CDR2 sequences are LNHDA and SQIVND (reference sequence).

The chain employs TRBV7-2 and TRBJ2-5; 12 nucleotides align to TRBD1. In germline, CDR1 is SGHTA, CDR2 FQGNSA. There are 15 residues in the CDR3. Trimming cost V 6 bases and J 5 bases; bases outside gene matches: 7. The CDR3 loop reads CASSLGTGGRETQYF. The DNA for the CDR3 is TGTGCCAGCAGTTTGGGGACAGGGGGCCGGGAGACCCAGTACTTC.

DNA of the CDR3: TGCAGCGTTGAAGGCCGGGGACAGACCGTGAATGGCTACACCTTC. This encodes CSVEGRGQTVNGYTF. The rearrangement links TRBV29-1 to TRBJ1-2; 7 positions agree with TRBD1. V shed 1 base and J 6 bases; nucleotides not matched to a gene: 11. Germline V gene data show CDR1 as SQVTM and CDR2 as ANQGSEA. The CDR3 is 15 amino acids.

The rearrangement joins TRBV23-1 to TRBJ2-7; TRBD1 matches 12 bases. TRBV23-1 falls under the ORF class, with uncertain function. The CDR3 loop spans 14 amino acids. The V and J ends lost 10 bases and 6 bases, in that order; junction bases with no gene match: 10. Here the CDR3 DNA reads TGCGCCAACTCGTCCGGGACAGGGGGCTGCGAGCAGTACTTC. Translated, it gives CANSSGTGGCEQYF.

The genes are TRBV6-5 and TRBJ2-7, with 7 positions matching TRBD2. V gave up 8 bases and J gave up 2 bases; unmatched junction bases: 3. This CDR3 contains 12 residues. The V gene's germline CDR1 is MNHEY and CDR2 SVGAGI. For the CDR3, the DNA is TGTGCCAGCGGGGGGGGGACCTACGAGCAGTACTTC. Translation: CASGGGTYEQYF.

The chain recombines TRBV15 with TRBJ2-1; D gene ambiguous. V gave up 0 bases and J gave up 3 bases, with 3 bases separating them. Germline CDR1 and CDR2: LNHNV and YYDKDF (reference sequence). The CDR3 runs to 13 residues. DNA for the CDR3: TGTGCCACCAGCAGAGACTTCTACAATGAGCAGTTCTTC. Translation: CATSRDFYNEQFF.

J is TRBJ2-5 and V is TRBV19; D perhaps matches TRBD2 (5 bases). Trimming removed 4 bases at V and 1 base at J, with 16 bases between. In germline, CDR1 is LNHDA, CDR2 SQIVND (reference sequence). CDR3 length: 16 amino acids. CDR3 sequence reads: CASSTGGPSSQETQYF. The DNA for the CDR3 is TGTGCCAGTAGTACGGGCGGGCCAAGTAGCCAAGAGACCCAGTACTTC. The full variable domain, rest sourced from reference TRBV19 and TRBJ2-5, is DGGITQSPKYLFRKEGQNVTLSCEQNLNHDAMYWYRQDPGQGLRLIYYSQIVNDFQKGDIAEGYSVSREKKESFPLTVTSAQKNPTAFYLCASSTGGPSSQETQYFGPGTRLLVL.

The chain has TRBV9 and TRBJ1-3, with TRBD1 matching 8 bases. The germline gives CDR1 SGDLS, CDR2 YYNGEE. This CDR3 comprises 15 residues. The V segment lost 3 bases and the J segment 4 bases; nucleotides outside the gene matches: 6. The CDR3 is CASSAQGARGNTIYF. The CDR3 DNA follows: TGTGCCAGCAGCGCTCAGGGGGCGAGGGGAAACACCATATATTTT.

The chain has TRBV25-1 and TRBJ1-3, with D maybe TRBD1 (5 bases). The germline V and J ends were trimmed by 1 base and 2 bases, with 15 bases remaining between them. The germline V gene encodes CDR1 MGHDK and CDR2 SYGVNS. CDR3 length: 17 residues. The DNA for the CDR3 is TGTGCCAGCAGTGAATCTGGGGCCGGGGGAACTGGAAACACCATATATTTT. This sequence encodes CASSESGAGGTGNTIYF.

V gene TRBV5-1 combines with J gene TRBJ2-5; the match to TRBD1 covers 10 bases. After removal of 7 bases from V and 1 base from J, the junction contained 7 bases not matched to a gene. This CDR3 has 15 residues. CDR1 is SGHRS, CDR2 YFSETQ, per germline. CDR3 bases: TGCGCCAGCGCCCCGGGGGACAGGGGCCAAGAGACCCAGTACTTC. Residues: CASAPGDRGQETQYF.

The gene calls are TRBV27 and TRBJ1-5, with D maybe TRBD1 (6 bases). Per germline, CDR1 MNHEY and CDR2 SMNVEV (reference sequence). This CDR3 has 16 amino acids. V was cut by 8 bases and J by 7 bases, with 24 bases left in between. The CDR3 region is CASHPTGQNRRQPQHF. CDR3 coding DNA: TGTGCCAGCCACCCAACTGGACAGAACCGGAGGCAGCCCCAGCATTTT.

CDR3 region: CASSSRDYNSPLHF. CDR3 nucleotides: TGTGCCAGCAGCTCGCGAGACTATAATTCACCCCTCCACTTT. The chain joins TRBV5-4 to TRBJ1-6; D gene unclear. Trimming pared 3 bases from V and 3 bases from J, leaving 7 bases between. This CDR3 is built from 14 residues. Germline CDR1 is SGHNT and CDR2 is YYREEE (reference sequence).

The CDR3 sequence is CASSLADLAGDEQYF. The CDR3 nucleotides read TGCGCCAGCAGCTTGGCCGATCTAGCGGGAGACGAGCAGTACTTC. V and J are TRBV5-1 and TRBJ2-7; the match to TRBD2 covers 10 bases. The length of the CDR3 is 15 residues. Germline V gene lookup returns CDR1 SGHRS and CDR2 YFSETQ. The V segment lost 0 bases and the J segment 5 bases; nucleotides outside the gene matches: 5.

This clone was seen just once. This chain connects TRBV11-2 to TRBJ2-3; possibly TRBD2 for D (6 bases). Germline-derived CDR1 and CDR2 are SGHAT and FQNNGV. Trimming cost V 3 bases and J 0 bases, with 10 bases left between them. CDR3 size: 15 residues. CDR3 sequence (DNA): TGTGCCAGCAGCTTTCTAGCGCCCAGCACAGATACGCAGTATTTT. Translated, it gives CASSFLAPSTDTQYF.

The chain is built from TRBV30 and TRBJ2-7; D is perhaps TRBD2 (6 bases). The CDR3 is 13 residues long. V was pared by 2 bases and J by 3 bases, with 11 bases between. Germline CDR1 and CDR2: GTSNPN and SVGIG (reference sequence). CDR3 region: CAWSLTSYYEQYF. The CDR3, as DNA: TGTGCCTGGAGTTTGACTAGTTACTACGAGCAGTACTTC.

The chain combines TRBV9 with TRBJ2-1; D remains unclear. V dropped 4 bases and J dropped 8 bases, with 10 bases sitting between them. This CDR3 has 12 residues. Germline lookup yields CDR1 SGDLS and CDR2 YYNGEE. CDR3 bases: TGTGCCAGCAGCTCCTTAGTGGATGAGCAGTTCTTC. It is translated as CASSSLVDEQFF.